These 25 T cell receptor beta chains were all obtained from the same sample, sequenced in a study of PD-1 blockade in classical Hodgkin lymphoma. The patients all showed relapse after autologous stem cell transplantation, while their brentuximab vedotin exposure varied. Sequencing was performed with immunoSEQ multiplex PCR; in TCRdb, only in-frame clones are kept and a portion is missing. Among approximately 44,000 clones listed, 76% were seen once. The source was peripheral blood mononuclear cells (PBMCs), collected at baseline. Receptors originate from a human donor with classical Hodgkin lymphoma.

The gene calls are TRBV7-9 and TRBJ2-2, with TRBD2 matching over 11 bases. V gave up 5 bases and J gave up 6 bases; unmatched junction bases: 11. The CDR3 contains 17 residues. Germline V CDR1 and CDR2: SEHNR, FQNEAQ (reference sequence). The CDR3 DNA reads as TGTGCCAGCAGCATACTGACCGGGACTAGCGGTGCCGGGGAGCTGTTTTTT. It specifies CASSILTGTSGAGELFF.

This chain connects TRBV6-5 to TRBJ2-7, with TRBD1 identical over 9 bases. The junction had 4 bases not matched to a gene; V was cut back by 8 bases and J by 5 bases. The germline V gene encodes CDR1 MNHEY and CDR2 SVGAGI. The CDR3 loop spans 12 amino acids. The CDR3 is CASRDRDHEQYF. CDR3 bases: TGTGCCAGCCGGGACAGGGACCACGAGCAGTACTTC.

This rearrangement joins TRBV7-9 to TRBJ1-1; perhaps TRBD1 as D (6 bases). The CDR3 has 13 residues. Deletions cut 3 bases from V and 5 bases from J, with 10 bases between. The V gene's germline CDR1 is SEHNR and CDR2 FQNEAQ (reference sequence). Here the CDR3 DNA reads TGTGCCAGCAGCTTGGGGGCAGGGACTGAAGCTTTCTTT. Amino acids: CASSLGAGTEAFF.

The J gene is TRBJ2-3, the V gene TRBV6-4; TRBD2 might be the D (5 bases). The V end was cut by 5 bases, the J end by 4 bases, with 13 bases between. This CDR3 has 14 amino acids. Germline CDR1 MRHNA, CDR2 SNTAGT. CDR3 protein: CASSPLGGPDTQYF. In DNA form, the CDR3 reads TGTGCCAGCAGTCCACTAGGTGGGCCAGATACGCAGTATTTT.

With respect to this clone: The sample has other DNA sequences that encode this CDR3 too. The chain joins TRBV29-1 to TRBJ1-2, with TRBD1 matching 11 bases. The CDR3 sequence is 12 residues long. The ends lost 7 bases at V and 7 bases at J; junction bases unmatched: 5. The germline gives CDR1 SQVTM, CDR2 ANQGSEA. The DNA for the CDR3 is TGCAGCGGCGGACAGGGGGCAGGTGGCTACACCTTC. Translating it yields CSGGQGAGGYTF. Variable domain in full (rest from reference TRBV29-1 and TRBJ1-2): SAVISQKPSRDICQRGTSLTIQCQVDSQVTMMFWYRQQPGQSLTLIATANQGSEATYESGFVIDKFPISRPNLTFSTLTVSNMSPEDSSIYLCSGGQGAGGYTFGSGTRLTVV.

A word on this clone: The sample contains more than one DNA sequence encoding this CDR3. The chain is built from TRBV28 and TRBJ2-7, with D perhaps assigned TRBD1 or TRBD2 (5 bases each). This CDR3 spans 11 amino acids. Germline-derived CDR1 and CDR2 are MDHEN and SYDVKM. V lost 3 bases and J 6 bases, leaving 6 bases between the germline ends. CDR3 DNA: TGTGCCAGCAGTTTGAGGGGCGAGCAGTACTTC. Translation: CASSLRGEQYF.

The chain carries TRBV6-1 and TRBJ1-3, with D unresolved. Trimming shortened V by 1 base and J by 0 bases, and 13 bases separated the two germline ends. Germline CDR1 reads MNHNS; CDR2 reads SASEGT. The CDR3 has 17 amino acids. CDR3 coding DNA: TGTGCCAGCAGTGAAGAATCAGCCATAAGCTCTGGAAACACCATATATTTT. It yields the protein CASSEESAISSGNTIYF.

The gene calls are TRBV27 and TRBJ2-7; TRBD2 agrees at 10 bases. Trimming took 5 bases from V and 0 from J; bases not matched to a gene: 16. This CDR3 spans 19 amino acids. CDR1 and CDR2 from the germline V gene are MNHEY and SMNVEV (reference sequence). CDR3 DNA: TGTGCCAGCAGTCCCCGGGGGTTAGCGGGAGGAACCGGCTCCTACGAGCAGTACTTC. The encoded protein is CASSPRGLAGGTGSYEQYF.

This chain connects TRBV6-5 to TRBJ2-7; 8 positions agree with TRBD2. The junction had 6 bases not matched to a gene; V was cut back by 5 bases and J by 6 bases. The CDR3 has 13 residues. Per the germline V gene, CDR1 is MNHEY and CDR2 is SVGAGI. The CDR3 region has the DNA TGTGCCAGCAGTCCTATAGCGGGACGCGAGCAGTACTTC. Translating gives CASSPIAGREQYF.

The rearrangement joins TRBV28 to TRBJ1-5, with D unclear. V dropped 3 bases and J dropped 6 bases, with 6 bases sitting between them. CDR1 and CDR2 (germline): MDHEN, SYDVKM. The CDR3 runs 12 residues. DNA for the CDR3: TGTGCCAGCAGTTTCGTGGGTCAGCCCCAGCATTTT. This translates into CASSFVGQPQHF.

The chain carries TRBV4-2 and TRBJ1-1, with a tentative D call TRBD1 (5 bases). Germline lookup yields CDR1 LGHNA and CDR2 YNFKEQ. This CDR3 is built from 16 residues. V lost 2 bases to trimming and J lost 0 bases, with 13 bases between them. This chain's CDR3 is CASSQYRQSMNTEAFF. CDR3 DNA: TGTGCCAGCAGCCAATATCGACAGTCCATGAACACTGAAGCTTTCTTT.

This sequence joins TRBV5-3 and TRBJ2-7, with TRBD1 matching over 11 bases. TRBV5-3 carries the ORF label, with uncertain function. CDR3 length: 15 residues. V lost 8 bases and J lost 3; bases outside the gene matches: 10. The DNA for the CDR3 is TGTGCCAGCAGCATCCGGGACAGGGGGTTCTACGAGCAGTACTTC. It codes for CASSIRDRGFYEQYF.

The V and J genes are TRBV9 and TRBJ1-2; TRBD1 matches at 8 bases. The V segment lost 3 bases and the J segment 5 bases; nucleotides outside the gene matches: 9. CDR1 is SGDLS and CDR2 is YYNGEE in the germline V gene. The CDR3 has 15 amino acids. The CDR3 region has the DNA TGTGCCAGCAGCGGATACGGACAGGGACTTTATGGCTACACCTTC. Protein sequence: CASSGYGQGLYGYTF.

The rearrangement joins TRBV27 to TRBJ2-7, with a weak D call TRBD2 (6 bases). Germline V lookup: CDR1 MNHEY, CDR2 SMNVEV (reference sequence). CDR3 size: 15 residues. V lost 5 bases to trimming and J lost 5 bases, with 19 bases between them. DNA of the CDR3: TGTGCCAGCAGTCCCCGCGGGACTTGGGGGAACGAGCAGTACTTC. As protein: CASSPRGTWGNEQYF.

The chain joins TRBV19 to TRBJ2-7; unclear D gene. The ends were cut back, 3 bases at V and 3 bases at J, with 9 bases in the middle. Germline V CDR1 and CDR2: LNHDA, SQIVND (reference sequence). This CDR3 spans 13 amino acids. Here the CDR3 reads CASSISKNYEQYF. The CDR3 DNA reads as TGTGCCAGTAGTATTAGCAAAAACTACGAGCAGTACTTC.

This clone was seen just once. The chain recombines TRBV7-9 with TRBJ2-2; D not certain. CDR3 size: 16 residues. Trimming took 1 base from V and 1 from J, leaving 10 bases between them. Germline-derived CDR1 and CDR2 are SEHNR and FQNEAQ (reference sequence). The chain's CDR3 is CASSLVPSMNTGELFF. CDR3 sequence (DNA): TGTGCCAGCAGCTTAGTCCCCTCTATGAACACCGGGGAGCTGTTTTTT.

In its sample, this clone was seen once. The chain uses TRBV27 and TRBJ2-5, with 10 bases lining up with TRBD1. Trimming removed 1 base from V and 4 bases from J; junction bases left unmatched: 9. The germline V gene encodes CDR1 MNHEY and CDR2 SMNVEV (reference sequence). This CDR3 region has 17 residues. The CDR3 region has the DNA TGTGCCAGCAGTTTATTACTGGGACAGGGGAGGGGAGAGACCCAGTACTTC. Protein sequence: CASSLLLGQGRGETQYF.

This chain links TRBV9 with TRBJ1-1; 8 bases align to TRBD1. Unmatched junction bases numbered 4, after V lost 3 bases and J lost 0 bases. From germline, CDR1 is SGDLS and CDR2 YYNGEE. The CDR3 has 15 amino acids. The CDR3 nucleotides read TGTGCCAGCAGCGGAAGGACAGGGTTGAACACTGAAGCTTTCTTT. It encodes CASSGRTGLNTEAFF.

This rearrangement joins TRBV6-5 to TRBJ2-3; 8 bases agree with TRBD2. The CDR3 has 15 residues. Germline V CDR1 and CDR2: MNHEY, SVGAGI. The V segment lost 5 bases and the J segment 0 bases; nucleotides outside the gene matches: 4. The CDR3 reads CASSPSGWSTDTQYF. In DNA, the CDR3 is TGTGCCAGCAGTCCTAGCGGGTGGAGCACAGATACGCAGTATTTT.

This chain links TRBV27 with TRBJ2-7, with 7 positions matching TRBD1. CDR3 length equals 15 residues. J lost 0 bases, V lost 0 bases, and 2 bases had no gene match. The V gene's germline CDR1 is MNHEY and CDR2 SMNVEV (reference sequence). CDR3 nucleotide sequence: TGTGCCAGCAGTTTATCGACAGGGCCCTCCTACGAGCAGTACTTC. This encodes CASSLSTGPSYEQYF.

This sequence joins TRBV19 and TRBJ1-2; D may be TRBD1 (5 bases). The CDR3 runs to 15 residues. The germline V gene encodes CDR1 LNHDA and CDR2 SQIVND (reference sequence). Trimming removed 5 bases from V and 0 bases from J, with 13 bases in between. The CDR3 loop is CASSFRGRSNYGYTF. The CDR3, as DNA: TGTGCCAGTAGTTTTAGGGGCCGTTCTAACTATGGCTACACCTTC.

The chain employs TRBV7-8 and TRBJ2-7; no firm D call. The CDR3 spans 11 residues. Germline V gene data show CDR1 as SGHVS and CDR2 as FQNEAQ. The V and J ends lost 5 bases and 7 bases respectively, with 9 bases between them. CDR3 nucleotide sequence: TGTGCCAGCAGCCGCCTGGGTGAGCAGTACTTC. Protein: CASSRLGEQYF.

The rearrangement joins TRBV9 to TRBJ2-3; 13 bases match TRBD2. The CDR3 is 19 residues long. Germline V CDR1 and CDR2: SGDLS, YYNGEE. Trimming took 3 bases from V and 3 from J; bases not matched to a gene: 13. CDR3 in DNA: TGTGCCAGCAGCGCCTCACTAGCGGGAGGGCCGGTTTGGACAGATACGCAGTATTTT. Translated: CASSASLAGGPVWTDTQYF.

The gene calls are TRBV7-2 and TRBJ2-7; tentative D call: TRBD1 (5 bases). V lost 0 bases and J 3 bases, leaving 9 bases between the germline ends. Germline V gene sequence: CDR1 SGHTA, CDR2 FQGNSA. The CDR3 spans 14 residues. The CDR3 nucleotides read TGTGCCAGCAGCTTAGCAGCAGGGCTCTACGAGCAGTACTTC. It encodes CASSLAAGLYEQYF.

This rearrangement joins TRBV7-7 to TRBJ2-5, with TRBD2 matching 7 bases. V shed 2 bases and J 2 bases; nucleotides not matched to a gene: 8. The CDR3 is 16 amino acids. Per germline, CDR1 SSHAT and CDR2 FNYEAQ (reference sequence). CDR3: CASSLRAGDAQETQYF. CDR3 in DNA: TGTGCCAGCAGCTTACGGGCGGGGGACGCACAAGAGACCCAGTACTTC.